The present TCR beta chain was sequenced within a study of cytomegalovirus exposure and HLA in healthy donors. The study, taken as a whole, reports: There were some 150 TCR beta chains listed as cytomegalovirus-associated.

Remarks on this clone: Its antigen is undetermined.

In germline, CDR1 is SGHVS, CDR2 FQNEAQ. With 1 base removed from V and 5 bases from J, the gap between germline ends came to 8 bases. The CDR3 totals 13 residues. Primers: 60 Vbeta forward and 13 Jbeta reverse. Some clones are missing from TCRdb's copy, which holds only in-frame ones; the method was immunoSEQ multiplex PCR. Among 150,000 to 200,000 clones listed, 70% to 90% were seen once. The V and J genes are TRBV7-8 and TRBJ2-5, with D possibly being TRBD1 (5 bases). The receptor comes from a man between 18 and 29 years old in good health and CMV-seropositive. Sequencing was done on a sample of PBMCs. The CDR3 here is CASSLGTRETQYF. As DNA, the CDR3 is TGTGCCAGCAGCTTAGGGACAAGGGAGACCCAGTACTTC.